The text below deals with one T cell receptor (beta chain). The method was immunoSEQ multiplex PCR; TCRdb's version includes in-frame clones alone and lacks a portion of them. The sample lists over 110,000 clones, approximately 89% seen once, with approximately 1.5% in the top ten. The CDR3 runs to 13 residues. The V end lost 5 bases, the J end lost 6 bases, and 13 bases lay between the germline ends. The data derive from a study of blood T cell repertoires in COVID-19. The receptor was derived from a woman aged 45-59 years with acute or convalescent COVID-19. The specimen was peripheral blood. J is TRBJ1-2 and V is TRBV12-3 or TRBV12-4, with D tentatively TRBD1 (5 bases). CDR3 in amino acids: CASSRLRTNGYTF. The CDR3, as DNA: TGTGCCAGCAGTCGCCTCCGGACAAATGGCTACACCTTC.